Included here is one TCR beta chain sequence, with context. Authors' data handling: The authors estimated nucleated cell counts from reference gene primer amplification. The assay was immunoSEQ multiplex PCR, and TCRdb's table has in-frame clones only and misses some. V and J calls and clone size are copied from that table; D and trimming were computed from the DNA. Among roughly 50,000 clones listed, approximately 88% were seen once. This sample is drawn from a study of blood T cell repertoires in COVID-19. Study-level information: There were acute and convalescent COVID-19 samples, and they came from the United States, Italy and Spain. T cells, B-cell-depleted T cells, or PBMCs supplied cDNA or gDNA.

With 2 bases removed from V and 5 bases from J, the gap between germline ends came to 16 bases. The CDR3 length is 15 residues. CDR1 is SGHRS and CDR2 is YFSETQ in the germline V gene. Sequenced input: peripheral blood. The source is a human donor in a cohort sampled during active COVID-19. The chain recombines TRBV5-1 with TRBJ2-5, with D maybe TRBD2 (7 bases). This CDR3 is CASSFGGRARETQYF. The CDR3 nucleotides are TGCGCCAGCAGCTTCGGGGGGCGGGCGAGGGAGACCCAGTACTTC.